What follows are 27 T cell receptor beta chains derived from one specimen sequenced in a study of technical replicates of blood from a handful of donors (dated by TCRdb to about 2017). The library was generated by the immunoSEQ multiplex PCR assay. The immuneACCESS repertoire file appears here via TCRdb, limited to in-frame rearrangements. These files lack a portion of the clones; in checked studies, under half of the deficit traces to unresolved V genes, and the cause of the others is not known. Here the sample has roughly 76,000 clones; around 85% occur a single time. The ten largest account for approximately 4.6% of the sample. The source material was PBMCs. These receptors were taken from a human donor in good health. Some clones in this sample may be carry-over from other donors' samples.

The rearrangement joins TRBV10-1 to TRBJ1-5, with TRBD1 identical over 8 bases. J lost 4 bases, V lost 2 bases, and 10 bases had no gene match. The CDR3 totals 17 residues. Germline V gives CDR1 WNHNN, CDR2 SYGVQD (reference sequence). Here the CDR3 reads CASSEGLTGEGNQPQHF. The CDR3 DNA is TGCGCCAGCAGTGAGGGTTTGACAGGGGAAGGGAATCAGCCCCAGCATTTT.

The chain recombines TRBV10-2 with TRBJ1-3; a possible D gene is TRBD1 (5 bases). Trimming removed 2 bases at V and 1 base at J, with 9 bases between. Looked up from germline, CDR1 is WSHSY and CDR2 is SAAADI. The CDR3 sequence is 15 residues long. CDR3 nucleotide sequence: TGCGCCAGCAGTGAGCCAGGGCAGTCTGGAAACACCATATATTTT. Its protein product is CASSEPGQSGNTIYF.

The chain has TRBV27 and TRBJ2-3, with 7 nucleotides matching TRBD2. V lost 0 bases to trimming and J lost 2 bases; unmatched junction nucleotides: 11. The CDR3 covers 18 residues. Per germline, CDR1 MNHEY and CDR2 SMNVEV (reference sequence). Here the CDR3 DNA reads TGTGCCAGCAGTTTATCGTGGATGGCTAGCGGACACACAGATACGCAGTATTTT. It specifies CASSLSWMASGHTDTQYF.

The chain recombines TRBV18 with TRBJ2-1; 10 bases line up with TRBD2. Germline CDR1 and CDR2: KGHSH and LQKENI. This CDR3 has 16 residues. J was trimmed by 2 bases and V by 2 bases; bases with no gene match: 3. Here the CDR3 reads CASSPFTSGAYNEQFF. The CDR3 DNA reads TGTGCCAGCTCACCATTTACTAGCGGGGCCTACAATGAGCAGTTCTTC. The full variable domain, its missing parts supplied by reference TRBV18 and TRBJ2-1, is NAGVMQNPRHLVRRRGQEARLRCSPMKGHSHVYWYRQLPEEGLKFMVYLQKENIIDESGMPKERFSAEFPKEGPSILRIQQVVRGDSAAYFCASSPFTSGAYNEQFFGPGTRLTVL.

In its sample, this clone was seen a few times. V gene TRBV23-1 combines with J gene TRBJ2-7, with 7 nucleotides matching TRBD2. TRBV23-1 is marked as an open reading frame, function uncertain. V trimming: 6 bases; J trimming: 3 bases; junction bases outside the gene matches: 26. There are 20 residues in the CDR3. CDR3 amino acids: CASRRPGPLGGTPLFYEQYF. The CDR3 nucleotides read TGCGCCAGCAGAAGACCGGGACCACTGGGGGGGACCCCACTTTTCTACGAGCAGTACTTC.

This chain connects TRBV25-1 to TRBJ1-4; tentative D call: TRBD1 (5 bases). The V gene lost 1 base and the J gene lost 5 bases, with 8 bases spanning the gap. The CDR3 covers 14 residues. The germline CDR1 and CDR2 sequences are MGHDK and SYGVNS. The CDR3 spells CASSEFRQNEKLFF. The CDR3 coding sequence is TGTGCCAGCAGTGAATTCCGACAGAATGAAAAACTGTTTTTT.

The chain uses TRBV6-5 and TRBJ2-6; no clear D. V lost 2 bases and J 2 bases, leaving 4 bases between the germline ends. This CDR3 comprises 14 residues. Germline CDR1 is MNHEY and CDR2 is SVGAGI. CDR3 sequence reads: CASSYDTGANVLTF. CDR3 DNA: TGTGCCAGCAGTTACGACACTGGGGCCAACGTCCTGACTTTC.

This clone appeared once. The chain is built from TRBV6-5 and TRBJ2-6; D might be TRBD1 (6 bases). V lost 4 bases, J lost 2 bases, and 9 bases lay in between. Germline CDR1 reads MNHEY; CDR2 reads SVGAGI. The CDR3 contains 15 residues. DNA of the CDR3: TGTGCCAGCAGTTCATCAGGGGCTGGGGCCAACGTCCTGACTTTC. Residues: CASSSSGAGANVLTF.

The rearrangement links TRBV9 to TRBJ2-1; 10 bases map to TRBD2. Germline lookup yields CDR1 SGDLS and CDR2 YYNGEE. The CDR3 has 14 amino acids. V was pared by 8 bases and J by 0 bases, with 2 bases of the junction left unmatched. The CDR3 sequence is CASSSGSSYNEQFF. Here the CDR3 DNA reads TGTGCCAGTTCTAGCGGGAGCTCCTACAATGAGCAGTTCTTC.

This clone was seen just once. This chain joins TRBV7-8 and TRBJ1-3; perhaps TRBD1 as D (6 bases). This CDR3 is built from 14 residues. V shed 7 bases and J shed 0 bases, with 10 bases lying between them. Germline assignment: CDR1 SGHVS and CDR2 FQNEAQ. The CDR3 DNA reads as TGTGCCAGCAATCCAGGGGCCTCTGGAAACACCATATATTTT. Its protein is CASNPGASGNTIYF.

The chain carries TRBV9 and TRBJ2-2, with D possibly matching TRBD2 (5 bases). The germline gives CDR1 SGDLS, CDR2 YYNGEE. Trimming pared 4 bases from V and 5 bases from J, leaving 15 bases between. This CDR3 contains 15 residues. The CDR3 spells CASSNGLASTGELFF. The DNA for the CDR3 is TGTGCCAGCAGCAACGGGCTAGCTTCGACCGGGGAGCTGTTTTTT.

This chain joins TRBV19 and TRBJ1-1; a possible D gene is TRBD1 (6 bases). The CDR3 has 13 residues. Trimming took off 4 bases at V and 2 bases at J, with 8 bases between the two ends. The germline V gene has CDR1 LNHDA and CDR2 SQIVND (reference sequence). Here the CDR3 DNA reads TGTGCCAGTAGTACGACAGGCAACACTGAAGCTTTCTTT. This codes for CASSTTGNTEAFF.

This clone has just one count. The chain has TRBV6-6 and TRBJ2-1, with 10 bases identical to TRBD2. The CDR3 covers 13 residues. CDR1 is MNHNY, CDR2 SVGAGI, per germline (reference sequence). The junction had 6 bases not matched to a gene; V was cut back by 7 bases and J by 9 bases. The CDR3, as DNA: TGTGCCAGCAATATAGCGGGGGGTTTTGAGCAGTTCTTC. Translation: CASNIAGGFEQFF.

In this sample, this clone turned up once. The chain carries TRBV7-2 and TRBJ1-1, with a possible D match to TRBD1 (6 bases). V shed 0 bases and J shed 10 bases, with 12 bases lying between them. The CDR3 extends over 13 amino acids. Per germline, CDR1 SGHTA and CDR2 FQGNSA. CDR3 bases: TGTGCCAGCAGCTTAGCGGCAGGGGATTCAGCTTTCTTT. Its protein is CASSLAAGDSAFF. The whole variable domain, remainder taken from reference TRBV7-2 and TRBJ1-1, is GAGVSQSPSNKVTEKGKDVELRCDPISGHTALYWYRQSLGQGLEFLIYFQGNSAPDKSGLPSDRFSAERTGGSVSTLTIQRTQQEDSAVYLCASSLAAGDSAFFGQGTRLTVV.

J is TRBJ2-1 and V is TRBV19; TRBD2 matches 10 bases. This CDR3 contains 15 residues. Trimming removed 5 bases from V and 2 bases from J; junction bases left unmatched: 3. Germline V gene data show CDR1 as LNHDA and CDR2 as SQIVND (reference sequence). The CDR3 is CASSFSGGAYNEQFF. CDR3 nucleotide sequence: TGTGCCAGTAGTTTCAGCGGGGGGGCCTACAATGAGCAGTTCTTC. The full variable domain, rest sourced from reference TRBV19 and TRBJ2-1, is DGGITQSPKYLFRKEGQNVTLSCEQNLNHDAMYWYRQDPGQGLRLIYYSQIVNDFQKGDIAEGYSVSREKKESFPLTVTSAQKNPTAFYLCASSFSGGAYNEQFFGPGTRLTVL.

The chain employs TRBV30 and TRBJ1-2, with TRBD1 as a possible D gene (5 bases). Trimming removed 5 bases from V and 4 bases from J, with 11 bases in between. Germline values: CDR1 GTSNPN, CDR2 SVGIG (reference sequence). This CDR3 region has 12 residues. DNA for the CDR3: TGTGCCTGGGCCCAGGGCTCCTATGGCTACACCTTC. It specifies CAWAQGSYGYTF.

This clone has just one count. The chain is built from TRBV2 and TRBJ2-1, with 7 bases lining up with TRBD1. Germline V gene lookup returns CDR1 SNHLY and CDR2 FYNNEI. V lost 5 bases, J lost 1 base, and 2 bases stayed unmatched. CDR3 length: 14 amino acids. The CDR3: CASSLQGSYNEQFF. DNA of the CDR3: TGTGCCAGCAGTCTACAGGGGTCCTACAATGAGCAGTTCTTC.

This sequence joins TRBV5-1 and TRBJ1-1, with TRBD1 as a possible D gene (6 bases). V was shortened by 0 bases and J by 0 bases, with 12 bases between the two germline ends. Germline CDR1 SGHRS, CDR2 YFSETQ. The CDR3 is 16 residues long. The CDR3 sequence is CASSLGRGRLNTEAFF. In nucleotides, the CDR3 is TGCGCCAGCAGCTTGGGCAGGGGACGTTTGAACACTGAAGCTTTCTTT.

V and J are TRBV30 and TRBJ1-2, with 8 bases that match TRBD1. Germline assignment: CDR1 GTSNPN and CDR2 SVGIG (reference sequence). CDR3 length: 11 residues. V trimming: 5 bases; J trimming: 4 bases; junction bases outside the gene matches: 0. CDR3 DNA sequence: TGTGCCTGGGGACAGGGCTATGGCTACACCTTC. Translation: CAWGQGYGYTF.

The gene calls are TRBV5-1 and TRBJ2-3; 8 bases are a match to TRBD2. From germline, CDR1 is SGHRS and CDR2 YFSETQ. The CDR3 totals 15 residues. Trimming cost V 0 bases and J 6 bases; bases outside gene matches: 6. CDR3 sequence reads: CASSLGASGLDTQYF. The DNA of the CDR3 is TGCGCCAGCAGCTTGGGTGCTAGCGGGTTGGATACGCAGTATTTT.

This rearrangement joins TRBV19 to TRBJ2-1, with no clear D. V was pared by 7 bases and J by 6 bases, with 13 bases between. The CDR3 sequence is 13 residues long. Germline V gene lookup returns CDR1 LNHDA and CDR2 SQIVND (reference sequence). Written as DNA, the CDR3 is TGTGCCAGTACCGGCATAGCTCGCAATGAGCAGTTCTTC. As protein: CASTGIARNEQFF.

This rearrangement joins TRBV4-2 to TRBJ1-1; no definite D call. V was clipped by 0 bases and J by 1 base, with 6 bases between them. Germline values: CDR1 LGHNA, CDR2 YNFKEQ. CDR3 size: 14 residues. CDR3 loop: CASSQEGANTEAFF. CDR3 bases: TGTGCCAGCAGCCAAGAGGGCGCGAACACTGAAGCTTTCTTT.

J is TRBJ2-1 and V is TRBV12-5, with TRBD2 matching over 11 bases. V trimming: 5 bases; J trimming: 2 bases; junction bases outside the gene matches: 5. The CDR3 totals 16 residues. Germline values: CDR1 LGHNT, CDR2 FRNRAP. CDR3 sequence: CASGRNSGRAYNEQFF. The DNA for the CDR3 is TGTGCTAGTGGTCGAAATAGCGGGAGGGCCTACAATGAGCAGTTCTTC.

This clone has more than one count but fewer than ten. This rearrangement joins TRBV5-4 to TRBJ2-7; perhaps TRBD2 as D (6 bases). There are 14 residues in the CDR3. Trimming stripped 3 bases from V and 7 bases from J, with 17 bases between. Germline CDR1 reads SGHNT; CDR2 reads YYREEE (reference sequence). CDR3 amino acids: CASSSGAATREQYF. CDR3 in DNA: TGTGCCAGCAGCTCGGGAGCGGCGACTAGGGAGCAGTACTTC.

The gene calls are TRBV5-5 and TRBJ2-2; perhaps TRBD1 as D (6 bases). CDR1 is SGHKS and CDR2 is YYEKEE in the germline V gene (reference sequence). The germline V and J ends were trimmed by 3 bases and 6 bases, with 15 bases remaining between them. This CDR3 comprises 15 residues. The CDR3, as DNA: TGTGCCAGCAGCTCAATTGGCCAGGGGCCCGGGGAGCTGTTTTTT. Translation gives CASSSIGQGPGELFF.

This sequence joins TRBV4-3 and TRBJ2-5; 12 nucleotides align to TRBD2. The germline CDR1 and CDR2 sequences are LGHNA and YSLEER. The CDR3 extends over 16 amino acids. Losses at the gene ends were 2 bases for V and 4 bases for J; bases not matched to a gene: 5. This chain's CDR3 is CASSQLAGGPGETQYF. The CDR3 nucleotides are TGCGCCAGCAGCCAACTAGCGGGAGGGCCAGGAGAGACCCAGTACTTC.

The chain uses TRBV5-6 and TRBJ1-2; 7 bases align to TRBD1. Germline V CDR1 and CDR2: SGHDT, YYEEEE. The CDR3 extends over 15 amino acids. V lost 0 bases and J lost 3; bases outside the gene matches: 5. The DNA of the CDR3 is TGTGCCAGCAGCTTGGGGGACAGCACCCACTATGGCTACACCTTC. Translated, it gives CASSLGDSTHYGYTF.